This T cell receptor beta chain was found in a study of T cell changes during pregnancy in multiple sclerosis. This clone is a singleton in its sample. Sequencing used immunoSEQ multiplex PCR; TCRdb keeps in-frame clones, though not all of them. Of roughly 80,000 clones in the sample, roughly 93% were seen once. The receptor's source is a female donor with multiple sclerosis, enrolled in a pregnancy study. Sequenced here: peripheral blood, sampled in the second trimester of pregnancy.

CDR3 sequence (DNA): TGTGCCAGCAGCTCTAGCGGGGGGGCTGTAGATACGCAGTATTTT. It is translated as CASSSSGGAVDTQYF. The chain carries TRBV11-2 and TRBJ2-3, with TRBD2 matching 12 bases. J gave up 5 bases and V 4 bases, and 4 bases lay outside the gene matches. The germline V gene has CDR1 SGHAT and CDR2 FQNNGV. The CDR3 extends over 15 amino acids.